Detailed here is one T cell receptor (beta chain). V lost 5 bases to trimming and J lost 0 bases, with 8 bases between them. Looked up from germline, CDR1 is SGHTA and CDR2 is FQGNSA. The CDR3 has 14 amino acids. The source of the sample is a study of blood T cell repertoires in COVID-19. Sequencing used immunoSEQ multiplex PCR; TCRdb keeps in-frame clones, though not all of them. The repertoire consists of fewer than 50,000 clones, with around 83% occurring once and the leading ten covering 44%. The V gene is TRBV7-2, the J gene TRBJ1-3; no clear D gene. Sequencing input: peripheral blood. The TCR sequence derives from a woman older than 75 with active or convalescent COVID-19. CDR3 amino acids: CASSHGVSGNTIYF. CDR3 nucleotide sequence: TGTGCCAGCAGCCACGGTGTCTCTGGAAACACCATATATTTT.